One and the same sample provided the 6 T cell receptor beta chains below, sequenced in a study of cytomegalovirus exposure and HLA in healthy donors. The data were produced by immunoSEQ multiplex PCR, yet TCRdb's version contains in-frame clones alone and is incomplete. The sample lists some 230,000 clones, 80% to 95% seen once, with 1% to 1.2% in the top ten. Sample: PBMCs. These receptors all come from a woman aged 18-35 years in good health and CMV-seronegative.

V usage is TRBV5-1 and J usage is TRBJ2-3; 11 nucleotides align to TRBD2. CDR1 is SGHRS, CDR2 YFSETQ, per germline. The CDR3 sequence is 17 residues long. J gave up 2 bases and V 2 bases, and 7 bases lay outside the gene matches. CDR3 nucleotide sequence: TGCGCCAGCAGCTTACCCGGGACTAGCGGTTACACAGATACGCAGTATTTT. Its protein is CASSLPGTSGYTDTQYF.

V gene TRBV5-1 combines with J gene TRBJ2-3, with 7 positions matching TRBD2. V lost 7 bases, J lost 3 bases, and 5 bases stayed unmatched. The CDR3 is made up of 13 amino acids. CDR1 is SGHRS and CDR2 is YFSETQ in the germline V gene. CDR3 DNA sequence: TGCGCCAGCCGACTAGCTGGGACAGATACGCAGTATTTT. It specifies CASRLAGTDTQYF.

This chain uses TRBV27 with TRBJ1-5; D remains unclear. Trimming shortened V by 11 bases and J by 0 bases, and 17 bases separated the two germline ends. Germline V gives CDR1 MNHEY, CDR2 SMNVEV (reference sequence). There are 15 residues in the CDR3. DNA of the CDR3: TGTGCCTCCGCGGGTCGTAGTGCTAGCAATCAGCCCCAGCATTTT. The encoded protein is CASAGRSASNQPQHF.

The rearrangement joins TRBV4-1 to TRBJ2-3, with TRBD2 matching 10 bases. The CDR3 covers 15 residues. Germline V gene lookup returns CDR1 MGHRA and CDR2 YSYEKL. Trimming cost V 2 bases and J 5 bases; bases outside gene matches: 4. Written as DNA, the CDR3 is TGCGCCAGCAGCCAACTAGCGGGAGCGAGAGATACGCAGTATTTT. Its translation: CASSQLAGARDTQYF.

V and J are TRBV16 and TRBJ2-5; TRBD2 matches at 13 bases. The CDR3 length is 15 residues. After removal of 4 bases from V and 5 bases from J, the junction contained 4 bases not matched to a gene. CDR1 KGHSY and CDR2 FQNENV come from the germline V gene. The CDR3 loop reads CASSLGLAGVETQYF. The DNA for the CDR3 is TGTGCCAGCAGCCTAGGACTAGCGGGAGTTGAGACCCAGTACTTC.

J is TRBJ2-1 and V is TRBV18, with 11 bases matching TRBD2. This CDR3 has 17 amino acids. Germline lookup yields CDR1 KGHSH and CDR2 LQKENI. Losses at the gene ends were 3 bases for V and 0 bases for J; bases not matched to a gene: 4. The CDR3 bases are TGTGCCAGCTCACCCCCACTAGCGGGAGACTCCTACAATGAGCAGTTCTTC. It translates to CASSPPLAGDSYNEQFF.